The 32 T cell receptor beta chains below all came from one sample that was sequenced in a study of cytomegalovirus exposure and HLA in healthy donors. The PCR used 60 Vbeta and 13 Jbeta primers. TCRdb's copy holds only in-frame clones and misses some; the assay was immunoSEQ multiplex PCR. The sample lists about 160,000 clones, 60% to 80% occurring once. Sequencing was performed on PBMCs. The source is a man in his fifties or sixties in good health and CMV-seropositive.

This chain uses TRBV27 with TRBJ2-1, with 8 bases fitting TRBD1. The CDR3 runs to 16 residues. Germline V gene sequence: CDR1 MNHEY, CDR2 SMNVEV (reference sequence). Trimming took 7 bases from V and 2 from J; bases not matched to a gene: 10. In nucleotides, the CDR3 is TGTGCCAGCAAACTCATGACAGGGGCGGCCTACAATGAGCAGTTCTTC. It yields the protein CASKLMTGAAYNEQFF.

The chain is built from TRBV5-4 and TRBJ1-4; the D is unclear. V was pared by 3 bases and J by 8 bases, with 20 bases between. Germline V gene data show CDR1 as SGHNT and CDR2 as YYREEE (reference sequence). The CDR3 has 16 residues. CDR3 residues: CASSSEKADRSEKLFF. CDR3 bases: TGTGCCAGCAGCTCAGAAAAAGCGGACCGGAGCGAAAAACTGTTTTTT. Supplemented by reference TRBV5-4 and TRBJ1-4, the full variable domain reads ETGVTQSPTHLIKTRGQQVTLRCSSQSGHNTVSWYQQALGQGPQFIFQYYREEENGRGNFPPRFSGLQFPNYSSELNVNALELDDSALYLCASSSEKADRSEKLFFGSGTQLSVL.

The sample holds one count of this clone. The rearrangement uses TRBV19 and TRBJ1-6; 7 bases are shared with TRBD1. CDR1 LNHDA and CDR2 SQIVND come from the germline V gene (reference sequence). The CDR3 spans 16 residues. J gave up 0 bases and V 7 bases, and 6 bases lay outside the gene matches. CDR3 residues: CASTPRGSSYNSPLHF. As DNA, the CDR3 is TGTGCCAGTACCCCCAGGGGGAGCTCCTATAATTCACCCCTCCACTTT.

The chain is built from TRBV5-1 and TRBJ2-7; TRBD2 agrees at 7 bases. Per germline, CDR1 SGHRS and CDR2 YFSETQ. The V gene end was trimmed by 0 bases and the J gene end by 7 bases; junction bases not matched to a gene: 13. The CDR3 consists of 16 residues. The CDR3 sequence: CASSLAGLGPAGEQYF. CDR3 sequence (DNA): TGCGCCAGCAGCTTGGCTGGGTTGGGGCCAGCGGGAGAGCAGTACTTC.

The DNA for the CDR3 is TGTGCCAGCAGCTTACGCGGGACCCTCGGCTACGAGCAGTACTTC. Its protein is CASSLRGTLGYEQYF. This chain links TRBV7-2 with TRBJ2-7, with D possibly TRBD2 on 6 matching bases. From germline, CDR1 is SGHTA and CDR2 FQGNSA. The CDR3 runs 15 residues. Trimming stripped 2 bases from V and 3 bases from J, with 14 bases between. Full variable domain (rest looked up from reference TRBV7-2 and TRBJ2-7): GAGVSQSPSNKVTEKGKDVELRCDPISGHTALYWYRQSLGQGLEFLIYFQGNSAPDKSGLPSDRFSAERTGGSVSTLTIQRTQQEDSAVYLCASSLRGTLGYEQYFGPGTRLTVT.

This clone is a singleton in its sample. The chain carries TRBV9 and TRBJ2-5; 12 bases are a match to TRBD2. Germline V gene sequence: CDR1 SGDLS, CDR2 YYNGEE. The CDR3 has 18 residues. The J segment lost 2 bases and the V segment lost 4 bases, leaving 12 bases of the junction unmatched. The CDR3 spells CASSPLVGLAGRQETQYF. Written as DNA, the CDR3 is TGTGCCAGCAGCCCGCTCGTGGGACTAGCGGGCCGACAAGAGACCCAGTACTTC.

The chain has TRBV25-1 and TRBJ2-7; 7 bases map to TRBD1. Germline V gene lookup returns CDR1 MGHDK and CDR2 SYGVNS. This CDR3 has 16 residues. Trimming took 5 bases from V and 3 from J; bases not matched to a gene: 13. DNA of the CDR3: TGTGCCAGCAGTCCTGCTACAGGGGCGAAAGACTACGAGCAGTACTTC. It encodes CASSPATGAKDYEQYF.

The V gene is TRBV7-9, the J gene TRBJ1-4, with 7 nucleotides matching TRBD1. The CDR3 has 17 residues. V shed 4 bases and J 8 bases; nucleotides not matched to a gene: 16. CDR1 is SEHNR and CDR2 is FQNEAQ in the germline V gene (reference sequence). CDR3 amino acids: CASSWGQRTPSWEKLFF. DNA of the CDR3: TGTGCCAGCAGCTGGGGACAGCGAACCCCTTCGTGGGAAAAACTGTTTTTT.

This clone was seen a handful of times. The chain links TRBV4-1 to TRBJ2-5, with TRBD2 matching over 12 bases. J lost 5 bases, V lost 0 bases, and 7 bases had no gene match. Germline V gives CDR1 MGHRA, CDR2 YSYEKL. This CDR3 has 17 amino acids. The CDR3 loop reads CASSQDALAGGTETQYF. The CDR3 region has the DNA TGCGCCAGCAGCCAAGATGCTCTAGCGGGGGGGACGGAGACCCAGTACTTC.

In this sample, this clone turned up a few times. J is TRBJ1-1 and V is TRBV13; 9 positions agree with TRBD1. Germline CDR1 reads PRHDT; CDR2 reads FYEKMQ (reference sequence). There are 13 residues in the CDR3. The V segment lost 5 bases and the J segment 6 bases; nucleotides outside the gene matches: 4. CDR3 nucleotides: TGTGCCAGCAGCATCCGGGACAGGGCTGAAGCTTTCTTT. Translation: CASSIRDRAEAFF.

The chain has TRBV7-8 and TRBJ2-5; weak D call: TRBD1 (6 bases). Per germline, CDR1 SGHVS and CDR2 FQNEAQ. The CDR3 length is 13 residues. V shed 1 base and J shed 5 bases, with 8 bases lying between them. In DNA form, the CDR3 reads TGTGCCAGCAGCTTAGACAGGGAGGAGACCCAGTACTTC. This translates into CASSLDREETQYF.

V and J are TRBV7-2 and TRBJ2-7, with D possibly matching TRBD2 (5 bases). The V gene lost 1 base and the J gene lost 0 bases, with 10 bases spanning the gap. The CDR3 sequence is 15 residues long. CDR1 and CDR2 from the germline V gene are SGHTA and FQGNSA. The DNA for the CDR3 is TGTGCCAGCAGCTTAGACGAGGGCATCTCCTACGAGCAGTACTTC. Translated, it gives CASSLDEGISYEQYF.

V usage is TRBV15 and J usage is TRBJ2-1; perhaps TRBD1 as D (6 bases). Deletions cut 1 base from V and 8 bases from J, with 15 bases between. This CDR3 has 15 residues. The V gene's germline CDR1 is LNHNV and CDR2 YYDKDF (reference sequence). In nucleotides, the CDR3 is TGTGCCACCAGCAGAGCGGGACAAGGTTCCTATGAGCAGTTCTTC. Translated, it gives CATSRAGQGSYEQFF.

V gene TRBV28 combines with J gene TRBJ2-7; perhaps TRBD1 as D (7 bases). With 7 bases removed from V and 0 bases from J, the gap between germline ends came to 16 bases. Germline assignment: CDR1 MDHEN and CDR2 SYDVKM. The CDR3 covers 15 residues. The CDR3 bases are TGTGCCAGCACCTCGGGGGACAGACCCTCCTACGAGCAGTACTTC. Translation: CASTSGDRPSYEQYF.

This chain uses TRBV19 with TRBJ2-7, with TRBD2 as a possible D gene (5 bases). There are 13 residues in the CDR3. Germline values: CDR1 LNHDA, CDR2 SQIVND (reference sequence). V lost 3 bases, J lost 0 bases, and 6 bases lay in between. CDR3 nucleotide sequence: TGTGCCAGTAGTATCCTAGCCTCCTACGAGCAGTACTTC. Translation gives CASSILASYEQYF.

This clone was seen only a few times. This chain joins TRBV5-1 and TRBJ1-2, with 8 nucleotides matching TRBD1. Germline V CDR1 and CDR2: SGHRS, YFSETQ. The CDR3 sequence is 16 residues long. The V and J ends lost 3 bases and 4 bases, in that order; junction bases with no gene match: 11. This CDR3 reads CASSWGQETLGYGYTF. The CDR3, as DNA: TGCGCCAGCAGCTGGGGACAGGAGACCCTTGGCTATGGCTACACCTTC.

The chain recombines TRBV5-1 with TRBJ2-1, with D tentatively TRBD1 (5 bases). Germline CDR1 and CDR2: SGHRS and YFSETQ. The V end lost 2 bases, the J end lost 0 bases, and 12 bases lay between the germline ends. The CDR3 is 16 residues long. CDR3 in DNA: TGCGCCAGCAGCTTCTCCCCAGGGATCTCCTACAATGAGCAGTTCTTC. Protein product: CASSFSPGISYNEQFF. Combining the CDR3 with reference TRBV5-1 and TRBJ2-1 gives the whole variable domain KAGVTQTPRYLIKTRGQQVTLSCSPISGHRSVSWYQQTPGQGLQFLFEYFSETQRNKGNFPGRFSGRQFSNSRSEMNVSTLELGDSALYLCASSFSPGISYNEQFFGPGTRLTVL.

CDR3 nucleotide sequence: TGTGCCAGCAGCCCTAGCGGGGGGCCCTACGAGCAGTACTTC. This translates into CASSPSGGPYEQYF. J is TRBJ2-5 and V is TRBV11-2, with 11 bases matching TRBD2. The DNA matches TRBJ2-7 better at its end, which makes the J call doubtful. CDR3 size: 14 residues. Germline V gives CDR1 SGHAT, CDR2 FQNNGV.

The chain has TRBV7-2 and TRBJ2-6; D unclear. CDR3 length equals 17 residues. CDR1 and CDR2 from the germline V gene are SGHTA and FQGNSA. V was trimmed by 1 base and J by 2 bases, leaving 12 bases between them. As DNA, the CDR3 is TGTGCCAGCAGCTTAGACTCAGGCATACCTGGGGCCAACGTCCTGACTTTC. Its translation is CASSLDSGIPGANVLTF. Variable domain in full (rest from reference TRBV7-2 and TRBJ2-6): GAGVSQSPSNKVTEKGKDVELRCDPISGHTALYWYRQSLGQGLEFLIYFQGNSAPDKSGLPSDRFSAERTGGSVSTLTIQRTQQEDSAVYLCASSLDSGIPGANVLTFGAGSRLTVL.

The V call is TRBV7-6, the J call TRBJ2-5; 10 bases agree with TRBD1. The CDR3 is made up of 14 amino acids. The junction had 3 bases not matched to a gene; V was cut back by 5 bases and J by 3 bases. CDR1 is SGHVS and CDR2 is FNYEAQ in the germline V gene. The CDR3 here is CASSQGTGEETQYF. CDR3 nucleotides: TGTGCCAGCAGCCAAGGGACAGGGGAAGAGACCCAGTACTTC. The whole variable domain, filled in from reference TRBV7-6 and TRBJ2-5, reads GAGVSQSPRYKVTKRGQDVALRCDPISGHVSLYWYRQALGQGPEFLTYFNYEAQQDKSGLPNDRFSAERPEGSISTLTIQRTEQRDSAMYRCASSQGTGEETQYFGPGTRLLVL.

Points on this clone: Other DNA variants within this sample encode the same CDR3. V and J are TRBV10-1 and TRBJ1-1; 10 bases are shared with TRBD1. V lost 5 bases, J lost 7 bases, and 4 bases stayed unmatched. CDR1 and CDR2 from the germline V gene are WNHNN and SYGVQD (reference sequence). There are 13 residues in the CDR3. In nucleotides, the CDR3 is TGCGCCAGCAGTCGGACAGGGGGTCATGAAGCTTTCTTT. The encoded protein is CASSRTGGHEAFF.

The genes are TRBV18 and TRBJ1-5; D not resolved. This CDR3 has 13 amino acids. Per the germline V gene, CDR1 is KGHSH and CDR2 is LQKENI. V lost 3 bases, J lost 7 bases, and 10 bases lay in between. CDR3 sequence reads: CASSPQNKQPQHF. The CDR3, as DNA: TGTGCCAGCTCACCCCAGAACAAACAGCCCCAGCATTTT. Drawing the rest from reference TRBV18 and TRBJ1-5, the complete variable domain is NAGVMQNPRHLVRRRGQEARLRCSPMKGHSHVYWYRQLPEEGLKFMVYLQKENIIDESGMPKERFSAEFPKEGPSILRIQQVVRGDSAAYFCASSPQNKQPQHFGDGTRLSIL.

This clone was detected once. The chain carries TRBV6-1 and TRBJ2-7, with 8 bases identical to TRBD2. Germline V lookup: CDR1 MNHNS, CDR2 SASEGT. The J segment lost 0 bases and the V segment lost 7 bases, leaving 8 bases of the junction unmatched. CDR3 length: 15 amino acids. The CDR3 DNA sequence: TGTGCCAGCATTTCCGGCGGGGGGAGCTCCTACGAGCAGTACTTC. Its translation is CASISGGGSSYEQYF.

The rearrangement links TRBV5-6 to TRBJ2-7, with D possibly TRBD1 on 5 matching bases. This CDR3 has 15 residues. Between the trimmed V and J ends, which lost 3 bases and 3 bases, there was a span of 16 bases. Looked up from germline, CDR1 is SGHDT and CDR2 is YYEEEE. For the CDR3, the DNA is TGTGCCAGCAGCTCAAATCCAGGGTCGGGCTACGAGCAGTACTTC. Amino acid sequence: CASSSNPGSGYEQYF. Complete variable domain (other parts from reference TRBV5-6 and TRBJ2-7): DAGVTQSPTHLIKTRGQQVTLRCSPKSGHDTVSWYQQALGQGPQFIFQYYEEEERQRGNFPDRFSGHQFPNYSSELNVNALLLGDSALYLCASSSNPGSGYEQYFGPGTRLTVT.

Only one count was recorded for this clone. This chain connects TRBV25-1 to TRBJ1-4; 7 bases align to TRBD1. Trimming at V came to 1 base and at J to 7 bases, leaving 9 bases not matched to a gene. CDR1 is MGHDK and CDR2 is SYGVNS in the germline V gene. This CDR3 has 16 amino acids. CDR3 loop: CASSEFEGARGEKLFF. CDR3 in DNA: TGTGCCAGCAGTGAATTCGAGGGGGCGCGGGGTGAAAAACTGTTTTTT. The complete variable domain, with remaining parts taken from reference TRBV25-1 and TRBJ1-4, reads EADIYQTPRYLVIGTGKKITLECSQTMGHDKMYWYQQDPGMELHLIHYSYGVNSTEKGDLSSESTVSRIRTEHFPLTLESARPSHTSQYLCASSEFEGARGEKLFFGSGTQLSVL.

This clone was picked up one time. V usage is TRBV5-6 and J usage is TRBJ2-7; TRBD2 might be the D (6 bases). CDR1 and CDR2 from the germline V gene are SGHDT and YYEEEE. Trimming cost V 5 bases and J 3 bases, with 12 bases left between them. This CDR3 region has 13 residues. The CDR3 DNA follows: TGTGCCAGCAGTTTACGACTAGACTACGAGCAGTACTTC. It specifies CASSLRLDYEQYF.

This clone was counted only a few times. The CDR3 DNA follows: TGCAGCCCTAGGACAGGTTACAATGAGCAGTTCTTC. It specifies CSPRTGYNEQFF. The gene calls are TRBV29-1 and TRBJ2-1; 7 nucleotides match TRBD1. Per the germline V gene, CDR1 is SQVTM and CDR2 is ANQGSEA. CDR3 length equals 12 residues. V lost 8 bases to trimming and J lost 4 bases; unmatched junction nucleotides: 5.

The chain links TRBV5-8 to TRBJ2-3; D is unclear. V was shortened by 2 bases and J by 1 base, with 8 bases between the two germline ends. The CDR3 runs to 14 residues. Germline lookup yields CDR1 SGHTS and CDR2 YDEGEE. In DNA form, the CDR3 reads TGTGCCAGCAGCTTCGGGTTACGCACAGATACGCAGTATTTT. Encoded protein: CASSFGLRTDTQYF.

The chain combines TRBV6-5 with TRBJ1-5; D might be TRBD1 (5 bases). The CDR3 totals 13 residues. The germline V gene encodes CDR1 MNHEY and CDR2 SVGAGI. The germline V and J ends were trimmed by 7 bases and 2 bases, with 9 bases remaining between them. The CDR3 loop reads CASTLGRNQPQHF. CDR3 nucleotides: TGTGCCAGCACCCTGGGGCGCAATCAGCCCCAGCATTTT.

This clone was counted once. The chain joins TRBV19 to TRBJ2-5, with 10 nucleotides matching TRBD2. The CDR3 covers 15 residues. CDR1 and CDR2 from the germline V gene are LNHDA and SQIVND (reference sequence). The ends lost 5 bases at V and 3 bases at J; junction bases unmatched: 6. CDR3 sequence (DNA): TGTGCCAGTAGTCTCCAAGGACTAGCGGAAGAGACCCAGTACTTC. Translating it yields CASSLQGLAEETQYF. Using reference TRBV19 and TRBJ2-5 for the parts outside the CDR3, the full variable domain is DGGITQSPKYLFRKEGQNVTLSCEQNLNHDAMYWYRQDPGQGLRLIYYSQIVNDFQKGDIAEGYSVSREKKESFPLTVTSAQKNPTAFYLCASSLQGLAEETQYFGPGTRLLVL.

This rearrangement joins TRBV28 to TRBJ1-2, with D hard to call. This CDR3 has 14 amino acids. Trimming left V 7 bases short and J 1 base short, with 13 bases between. In germline, CDR1 is MDHEN, CDR2 SYDVKM. CDR3 amino acids: CASTAPADNYGYTF. In nucleotides, the CDR3 is TGTGCCAGCACCGCTCCGGCGGATAACTATGGCTACACCTTC.

The sample holds one count of this clone. This chain links TRBV9 with TRBJ2-3, with 8 bases lining up with TRBD2. V shed 7 bases, J shed 2 bases, and the junction held 12 bases outside the gene matches. The CDR3 runs to 16 residues. Per the germline V gene, CDR1 is SGDLS and CDR2 is YYNGEE. DNA of the CDR3: TGTGCCAGCGGGACGGTCGGGGGGGGGTCCACAGATACGCAGTATTTT. Translated: CASGTVGGGSTDTQYF.